Below are 30 T cell receptor beta chains sequenced from a single sample in a study of T-cell memory formation after mild COVID-19. TCRdb reprocessed the 5' RACE reads with MiXCR, giving one entry per CDR3 protein. The data show about 320,000 distinct CDR3 sequences, around an eighth seen once. Source material: PBMCs or a T cell subset sorted from them (not recorded which). The receptor set was obtained from a man younger than 35 who had mild COVID-19 (a few samples of this study predate the infection). Cell type and time point are not known.

This chain joins TRBV5-1 and TRBJ2-3, with no clear D. This CDR3 region has 14 residues. Germline V lookup: CDR1 SGHRS, CDR2 YFSETQ. Trimming removed 3 bases from V and 2 bases from J, with 10 bases in between. CDR3 in DNA: TGCGCCAGCAGCTCACTACACCCCACAGATACGCAGTATTTT. Its translation: CASSSLHPTDTQYF.

The sample holds a few counts of this clonotype. J is TRBJ1-3 and V is TRBV6-5; D unresolved. Germline V gene data show CDR1 as MNHEY and CDR2 as SVGAGI. Between the trimmed V and J ends, which lost 7 bases and 3 bases, there was a span of 4 bases. The CDR3 runs to 11 residues. CDR3 residues: CASTLGNTIYF. CDR3 nucleotides: TGTGCCAGCACTCTTGGAAACACCATATATTTT.

The rearrangement joins TRBV12-3 or TRBV12-4 to TRBJ2-7, with TRBD1 as a possible D gene (7 bases). Trimming removed 4 bases at V and 2 bases at J, with 12 bases between. This CDR3 is 14 amino acids long. CDR3 amino acids: CASSSGDSPYEQYV. In nucleotides, the CDR3 is TGTGCCAGCAGTTCGGGGGACAGTCCCTACGAGCAGTACGTC.

This clonotype has only one observation. A much larger clone sits a single nucleotide away, making a read error possible. The V and J genes are TRBV6-5 and TRBJ2-7; 7 bases match TRBD1. This CDR3 has 15 residues. Germline values: CDR1 MNHEY, CDR2 SVGAGI. The J segment lost 2 bases and the V segment lost 5 bases, leaving 9 bases of the junction unmatched. The CDR3 DNA reads TGTGCCAGCAGTGCCTCAACAGGGGTCCCCTACGAGCAGTACTTC. This gives the protein CASSASTGVPYEQYF.

This clonotype was counted only a few times. The CDR3 loop reads CATRRGVTVRETQYF. The CDR3 nucleotides are TGCGCAACTCGGCGGGGCGTAACAGTCCGAGAGACCCAGTACTTC. The chain has TRBV5-1 and TRBJ2-5, with D tentatively TRBD2 (6 bases). The CDR3 contains 15 residues. Germline values: CDR1 SGHRS, CDR2 YFSETQ.

This clonotype was counted between two and nine times. The rearrangement links TRBV21-1 to TRBJ2-1; TRBD2 was called by the table and not checked on the DNA. TRBV21-1 is termed a pseudogene. This CDR3 is 15 amino acids long. CDR3 bases: TGTGCCAGCAGCGAACCCGGGACTAGAACCAATGAGCAGTTCTTC. Translated: CASSEPGTRTNEQFF.

This clonotype has only a few counts. V gene TRBV7-2 combines with J gene TRBJ1-2; D unresolved. This CDR3 contains 13 residues. The V end lost 3 bases, the J end lost 6 bases, and 11 bases lay between the germline ends. Germline-derived CDR1 and CDR2 are SGHTA and FQGNSA. The CDR3 DNA follows: TGTGCCAGCAGCTTCCGGGTTTCCGATGGCTACACCTTC. Translation: CASSFRVSDGYTF.

The V gene is TRBV10-3, the J gene TRBJ2-5; D may match TRBD1 or TRBD2 (6 bases each). Deletions cut 3 bases from V and 2 bases from J, with 13 bases between. CDR1 and CDR2 (germline): ENHRY, SYGVKD. This CDR3 is 15 amino acids long. The CDR3 coding sequence is TGTGCCATCAGTGATTCTAGGGGGGCTCAAGAGACCCAGTACTTC. Translating gives CAISDSRGAQETQYF.

This clonotype was detected many times. This chain connects TRBV28 to TRBJ2-3; D is unresolved. Trimming cost V 2 bases and J 6 bases, with 15 bases left between them. CDR3 length: 15 residues. Per the germline V gene, CDR1 is MDHEN and CDR2 is SYDVKM. The CDR3 loop is CASSLISAATDTQYF. The CDR3 bases are TGTGCCAGCAGTTTAATATCGGCGGCTACCGATACGCAGTATTTT.

This clonotype was detected only a few times. This chain connects TRBV4-2 to TRBJ2-3; no reliable D call. V was cut by 1 base and J by 2 bases, with 16 bases left in between. Germline V gene sequence: CDR1 LGHNA, CDR2 YNFKEQ. This CDR3 is built from 17 residues. CDR3 DNA: TGTGCCAGCAGCCAAGCAGTCTTCTTGGCTAACACAGATACGCAGTATTTT. Translated: CASSQAVFLANTDTQYF.

V and J are TRBV27 and TRBJ2-6, with D possibly being TRBD1 (5 bases). The V end lost 2 bases, the J end lost 4 bases, and 9 bases lay between the germline ends. This CDR3 is built from 15 residues. CDR1 and CDR2 (germline): MNHEY, SMNVEV (reference sequence). The CDR3 sequence is CASSLNAGGANVLTF. CDR3 coding DNA: TGTGCCAGCAGTTTAAATGCAGGGGGGGCCAACGTCCTGACTTTC.

This clonotype has only a few counts. The V and J genes are TRBV5-1 and TRBJ2-1; TRBD1 or TRBD2 may be the D gene (5 bases each). From germline, CDR1 is SGHRS and CDR2 YFSETQ. V lost 6 bases and J 4 bases, leaving 17 bases between the germline ends. The CDR3 is made up of 15 amino acids. The CDR3 DNA sequence: TGCGCCAGCACCACACGAGGGGCAGAATACAATGAGCAGTTCTTC. As protein: CASTTRGAEYNEQFF.

The sample holds a few counts of this clonotype. The chain uses TRBV27 and TRBJ1-5, with no clear D. Germline CDR1 is MNHEY and CDR2 is SMNVEV (reference sequence). V was shortened by 5 bases and J by 1 base, with 21 bases between the two germline ends. This CDR3 spans 18 amino acids. CDR3 sequence: CASSPDETRARSNQPQHF. The CDR3 DNA is TGTGCCAGCAGTCCGGACGAAACCCGGGCGCGGAGCAATCAGCCCCAGCATTTT.

This clonotype showed up just a few times. The genes are TRBV28 and TRBJ1-5; D is perhaps TRBD1 (5 bases). The germline gives CDR1 MDHEN, CDR2 SYDVKM. The CDR3 length is 13 residues. The V and J ends lost 3 bases and 8 bases respectively, with 11 bases between them. CDR3 DNA sequence: TGTGCCAGCAGTTTTATAGGGGACGAGCCCCAGCATTTT. Translation: CASSFIGDEPQHF.

The chain recombines TRBV7-8 with TRBJ1-1; TRBD1 might be the D (5 bases). Germline CDR1 is SGHVS and CDR2 is FQNEAQ. The ends were cut back, 5 bases at V and 0 bases at J, with 16 bases in the middle. This CDR3 comprises 16 residues. The CDR3 loop is CASSPGHLNMNTEAFF. Written as DNA, the CDR3 is TGTGCCAGCAGCCCCGGACACCTAAACATGAACACTGAAGCTTTCTTT.

J is TRBJ1-3 and V is TRBV7-9; D perhaps matches TRBD1 (5 bases). Trimming shortened V by 8 bases and J by 0 bases, and 8 bases separated the two germline ends. The CDR3 contains 13 residues. Germline assignment: CDR1 SEHNR and CDR2 FQNEAQ (reference sequence). The CDR3 coding sequence is TGTGCCAGCGGGGGGGACTCTGGAAACACCATATATTTT. Protein sequence: CASGGDSGNTIYF.

This clonotype was found many times. V and J are TRBV19 and TRBJ2-7; D unclear. Germline CDR1 LNHDA, CDR2 SQIVND (reference sequence). The CDR3 is 9 amino acids. Trimming took 9 bases from V and 6 from J, leaving 6 bases between them. CDR3 sequence (DNA): TGTGCCAGACGGCTCGAGCAGTACGTC. Protein: CARRLEQYV.

This clonotype was seen only a few times. The gene calls are TRBV7-2 and TRBJ2-3, with 11 nucleotides matching TRBD2. Germline V CDR1 and CDR2: SGHTA, FQGNSA. The V and J ends lost 3 bases and 5 bases, in that order; junction bases with no gene match: 4. The CDR3 runs 15 residues. The CDR3 coding sequence is TGTGCCAGCAGCTTCATAGCGGGGGGGCGAGATACGCAGTATTTT. Its protein product is CASSFIAGGRDTQYF.

A note on this clonotype: A read error may explain this, as a much larger clone is one base away. The chain recombines TRBV6-6 with TRBJ1-2; D possibly corresponds to TRBD1 (6 bases). Germline assignment: CDR1 MNHNY and CDR2 SVGAGI (reference sequence). This CDR3 is 16 amino acids long. CDR3 in amino acids: CACSDGGEGGNYGYTF. The DNA of the CDR3 is TGTGCCTGCAGTGACGGAGGGGAAGGGGGTAACTATGGCTACACCTTC.

The V call is TRBV2, the J call TRBJ1-6; 8 nucleotides match TRBD1. The ends lost 7 bases at V and 5 bases at J; junction bases unmatched: 7. The CDR3 is 15 residues long. CDR1 is SNHLY and CDR2 is FYNNEI in the germline V gene. The CDR3 reads CASNTAGGNNSPLHF. The DNA of the CDR3 is TGTGCCAGCAATACAGCAGGGGGCAATAATTCACCCCTCCACTTT.

This clonotype was seen a few times. This chain joins TRBV12-3 or TRBV12-4 and TRBJ1-1; weak D call: TRBD1 (5 bases). This CDR3 region has 15 residues. With 1 base removed from V and 5 bases from J, the gap between germline ends came to 14 bases. The CDR3 DNA is TGTGCCAGCAGTTTAGGTCGGGGGTTAGAGACTGAAGCTTTCTTT. Residues: CASSLGRGLETEAFF.

The chain uses TRBV7-3 and TRBJ2-5, with D perhaps assigned TRBD1 or TRBD2 (5 bases each). There are 13 residues in the CDR3. CDR1 and CDR2 from the germline V gene are SGHTA and FQGTGA. The ends were cut back, 5 bases at V and 7 bases at J, with 14 bases in the middle. As DNA, the CDR3 is TGTGCCAGCAGCCTCACTAGTGGGGCGACCCAGTACTTC. Its translation: CASSLTSGATQYF.

This clonotype was recorded at least ten times. This chain connects TRBV7-3 to TRBJ2-5; 8 bases align to TRBD2. Germline V gene data show CDR1 as SGHTA and CDR2 as FQGTGA. The CDR3 runs 14 residues. The V and J ends lost 5 bases and 6 bases, in that order; junction bases with no gene match: 8. CDR3 loop: CASSNGGAGQTQYF. Written as DNA, the CDR3 is TGTGCCAGCAGCAACGGGGGGGCCGGGCAGACCCAGTACTTC.

In its sample, this clonotype was seen once. V gene TRBV4-3 combines with J gene TRBJ2-5; D unclear. Between the trimmed V and J ends, which lost 4 bases and 5 bases, there was a span of 14 bases. This CDR3 has 14 residues. The germline V gene has CDR1 LGHNA and CDR2 YSLEER. The CDR3 DNA is TGCGCCAGCAGCCCCGGTGTGGGTGCGGAGACCCAGTACTTC. Amino acids: CASSPGVGAETQYF.

This rearrangement joins TRBV7-9 to TRBJ1-2, with D possibly TRBD1 on 6 matching bases. Germline V gives CDR1 SEHNR, CDR2 FQNEAQ (reference sequence). Trimming stripped 8 bases from V and 8 bases from J, with 15 bases between. The CDR3 is 12 amino acids. CDR3 region: CASRLGGHGYTF. As DNA, the CDR3 is TGTGCCAGCCGACTAGGGGGTCACGGCTACACCTTC.

This clonotype was recorded a few times. J is TRBJ2-1 and V is TRBV12-3 or TRBV12-4, with D hard to call. The CDR3 covers 13 residues. V lost 1 base and J 5 bases, leaving 6 bases between the germline ends. DNA for the CDR3: TGTGCCAGCAGTTTAGGCAGTCACAATGAGCAGTTCTTC. It is translated as CASSLGSHNEQFF.

The sample holds one count of this clonotype. The rearrangement joins TRBV12-3 or TRBV12-4 to TRBJ2-2; D gene ambiguous. The V end lost 3 bases, the J end lost 0 bases, and 8 bases lay between the germline ends. This CDR3 has 15 amino acids. CDR3: CASSFSVPNTGELFF. For the CDR3, the DNA is TGTGCCAGCAGTTTTTCGGTCCCGAACACCGGGGAGCTGTTTTTT.

This clonotype was picked up a small number of times. The rearrangement joins TRBV6-2 or TRBV6-3 to TRBJ1-2; possibly TRBD1 for D (5 bases). CDR1 MNHEY and CDR2 SVGEGT come from the germline V gene. The CDR3 loop spans 17 amino acids. V lost 5 bases, J lost 7 bases, and 26 bases lay in between. This chain's CDR3 is CASSQIQGSGVRPGYTF. The CDR3 DNA reads TGTGCCAGCAGTCAAATCCAGGGTTCGGGCGTGCGCCCTGGCTACACCTTC.

This clonotype was seen ten or more times. The rearrangement joins TRBV20-1 to TRBJ2-1; 8 nucleotides match TRBD2. The CDR3 sequence is 17 residues long. V trimming: 0 bases; J trimming: 4 bases; junction bases outside the gene matches: 11. CDR1 DFQATT and CDR2 SNEGSKA come from the germline V gene (reference sequence). CDR3 amino acids: CSARDRSGTSLYNEQFF. In DNA, the CDR3 is TGCAGTGCTAGAGATAGGTCGGGGACTAGTCTTTACAATGAGCAGTTCTTC.

This clonotype was observed at least ten times. This chain uses TRBV7-2 with TRBJ1-4; D is uncertain. V was clipped by 1 base and J by 5 bases, with 11 bases between them. Germline CDR1 and CDR2: SGHTA and FQGNSA. CDR3 length equals 15 residues. This CDR3 is CASSLGWGKNEKLFF. CDR3 DNA: TGTGCCAGCAGCTTAGGTTGGGGAAAAAATGAAAAACTGTTTTTT.